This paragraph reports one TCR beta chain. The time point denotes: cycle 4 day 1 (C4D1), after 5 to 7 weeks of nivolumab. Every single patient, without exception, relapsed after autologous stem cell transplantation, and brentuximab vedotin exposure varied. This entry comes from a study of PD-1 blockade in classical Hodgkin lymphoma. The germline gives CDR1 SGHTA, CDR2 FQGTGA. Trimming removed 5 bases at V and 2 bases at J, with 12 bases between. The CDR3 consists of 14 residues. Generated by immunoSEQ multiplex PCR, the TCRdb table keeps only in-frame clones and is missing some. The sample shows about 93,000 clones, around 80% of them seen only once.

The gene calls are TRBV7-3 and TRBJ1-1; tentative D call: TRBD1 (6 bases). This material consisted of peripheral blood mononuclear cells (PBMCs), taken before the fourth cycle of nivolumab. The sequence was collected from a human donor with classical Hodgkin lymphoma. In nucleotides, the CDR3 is TGTGCCAGCAGCGAGGGACAAGCAAACACTGAAGCTTTCTTT. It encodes CASSEGQANTEAFF. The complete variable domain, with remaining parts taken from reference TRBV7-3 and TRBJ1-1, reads GAGVSQTPSNKVTEKGKYVELRCDPISGHTALYWYRQSLGQGPEFLIYFQGTGAADDSGLPNDRFFAVRPEGSVSTLKIQRTERGDSAVYLCASSEGQANTEAFFGQGTRLTVV.